This entry is about one T cell receptor beta chain. The data derive from a study of shared clonotypes between healthy human individuals. The naive CD8 fraction comprised CD45RO-negative cells positively selected for CCR7 and excluded terminally differentiated effector memory CD45RA+ cells. CDR1 and CDR2 (germline): SNHLY, FYNNEI. This CDR3 spans 12 amino acids. With 6 bases removed from V and 1 base from J, the gap between germline ends came to 4 bases. Sequenced by immunoSEQ multiplex PCR; TCRdb stores in-frame clones only, minus some. This sample has around 1.9 million clones; just over 90% occur once, and the top ten carry about 1.6%.

The TCR originated in a man aged 18 to 30 in good health. Some clones in this sample may be carry-over from other donors' samples. The chain joins TRBV2 to TRBJ2-1; D is unclear. Sequencing used naive CD8+ T cells from PBMCs. CDR3 region: CASSPSYNEQFF. CDR3 nucleotides: TGTGCCAGCAGCCCTTCCTACAATGAGCAGTTCTTC.